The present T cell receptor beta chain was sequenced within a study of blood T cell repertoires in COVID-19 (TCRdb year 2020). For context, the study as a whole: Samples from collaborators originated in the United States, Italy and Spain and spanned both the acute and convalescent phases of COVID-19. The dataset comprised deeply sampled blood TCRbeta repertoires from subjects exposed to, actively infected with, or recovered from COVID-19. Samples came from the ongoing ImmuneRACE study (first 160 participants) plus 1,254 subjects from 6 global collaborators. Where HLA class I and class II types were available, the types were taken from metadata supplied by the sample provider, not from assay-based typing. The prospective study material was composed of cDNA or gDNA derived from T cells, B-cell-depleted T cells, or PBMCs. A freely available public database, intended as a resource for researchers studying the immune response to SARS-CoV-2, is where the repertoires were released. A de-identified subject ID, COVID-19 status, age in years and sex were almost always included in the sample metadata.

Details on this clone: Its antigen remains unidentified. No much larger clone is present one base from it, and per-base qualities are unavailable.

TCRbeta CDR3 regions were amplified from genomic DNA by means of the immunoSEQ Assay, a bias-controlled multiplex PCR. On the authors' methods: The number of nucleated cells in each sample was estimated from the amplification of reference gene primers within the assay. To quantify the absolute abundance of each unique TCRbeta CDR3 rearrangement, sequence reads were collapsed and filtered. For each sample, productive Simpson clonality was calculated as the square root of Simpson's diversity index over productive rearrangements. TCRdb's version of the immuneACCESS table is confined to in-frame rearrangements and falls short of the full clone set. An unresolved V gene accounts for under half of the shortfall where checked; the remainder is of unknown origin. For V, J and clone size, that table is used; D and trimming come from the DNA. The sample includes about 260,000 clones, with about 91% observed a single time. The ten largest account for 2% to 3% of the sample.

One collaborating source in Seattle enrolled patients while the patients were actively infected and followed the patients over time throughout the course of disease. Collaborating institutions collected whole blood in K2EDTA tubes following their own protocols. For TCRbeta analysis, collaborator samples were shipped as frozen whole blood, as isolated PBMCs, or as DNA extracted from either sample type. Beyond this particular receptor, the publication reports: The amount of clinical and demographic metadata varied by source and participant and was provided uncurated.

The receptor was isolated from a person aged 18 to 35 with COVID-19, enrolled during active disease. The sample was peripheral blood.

In nucleotide form, the sequence is TGCAGTGCTAGTGAGGCGGCACCTAACTATGGCTACACCTTC. It is translated as CSASEAAPNYGYTF. The chain is assembled from TRBV20-1 and TRBJ1-2; no D segment can be confidently identified. Its CDR3 holds 14 amino acids, cysteine through phenylalanine. The only DNA kept is the CDR3, 42 bases in frame from the first base. The germline ends are 11 bases apart after V is trimmed by 3 bases and J by 0 bases. From the germline V gene (reference sequence), CDR1 is DFQATT and CDR2 is SNEGSKA.